The sequence of this T cell receptor beta chain was determined in a study of regulatory and conventional T cells in RAG deficiency. As for this clone: The target antigen is unknown.

The method was immunoSEQ multiplex PCR; TCRdb's version includes in-frame clones alone and lacks a portion of them. The profile shows around 1,300 clones, around four fifths of them singletons. Overall study results and limits: Patient subsets had shorter CDR3s; Omenn Treg-Tconv overlap exceeded 80%.

From germline, CDR1 is ENHRY and CDR2 SYGVKD. V lost 4 bases to trimming and J lost 3 bases, with 9 bases between them. This CDR3 comprises 13 residues. Conventional CD4+ T cells were sorted from blood as CD25-low CD127-high cells. The chain uses TRBV10-3 and TRBJ2-5; D is ambiguous. The receptor was derived from a human donor with RAG deficiency presenting as severe combined immunodeficiency. Specimen: CD4+ effector T cells sorted from blood. CDR3 in DNA: TGTGCCATCAGTGGAACTGAGGAAGAGACCCAGTACTTC. Protein product: CAISGTEEETQYF.